These 8 T cell receptor beta chains were sequenced from one sample in a study of blood T cells in healthy people across ages. It was with a sample-barcoded 5' primer and a J-beta primer mix that a second PCR of roughly 7 to 11 cycles was run. TCRdb redid the calling of the 5' RACE reads with MiXCR, one entry per CDR3 protein. The sample records about 290,000 distinct CDR3 sequences, 25% to 30% being singletons. The sample was blood. Receptors originate from a woman in her 70s in good health.

This clonotype came up a few times. This chain uses TRBV5-1 with TRBJ2-5, with 7 bases lining up with TRBD2. TRBJ2-1 explains the end of the DNA better; the J call may be wrong. CDR3 size: 16 residues. Germline assignment: CDR1 SGHRS and CDR2 YFSETQ. The chain's CDR3 is CASSLGGGSSYNEQFF. DNA for the CDR3: TGCGCCAGCAGCTTGGGGGGCGGGAGTAGCTACAATGAGCAGTTCTTC.

Only a few counts were recorded for this clonotype. The chain recombines TRBV7-2 with TRBJ1-2; D is undetermined. With 7 bases removed from V and 4 bases from J, the gap between germline ends came to 13 bases. This CDR3 is built from 13 residues. Per germline, CDR1 SGHTA and CDR2 FQGNSA. The CDR3 sequence is CASTPIGLYGYTF. CDR3 sequence (DNA): TGTGCCAGCACCCCCATAGGTCTCTATGGCTACACCTTC.

The chain is built from TRBV5-1 and TRBJ1-5; D gene ambiguous. The CDR3 spans 13 residues. Germline CDR1 and CDR2: SGHRS and YFSETQ. Trimming removed 0 bases at V and 8 bases at J, with 9 bases between. CDR3 DNA sequence: TGCGCCAGCAGCTTGGACGAGGGTAAGCCCCAGCATTTT. Encoded protein: CASSLDEGKPQHF.

J is TRBJ1-1 and V is TRBV3-1; D is ambiguous. Germline CDR1 and CDR2: LGHDT and YNNKEL (reference sequence). CDR3 length: 12 residues. V was cut by 3 bases and J by 7 bases, with 9 bases left in between. The CDR3 DNA reads TGTGCCAGCAGCCAGACCCCCCTTGAAGCTTTCTTT. It specifies CASSQTPLEAFF.

This clonotype has only a few counts. The rearrangement joins TRBV2 to TRBJ1-4, with 10 bases fitting TRBD1. The CDR3 is 14 residues long. The V and J ends lost 6 bases and 7 bases, in that order; junction bases with no gene match: 5. Looked up from germline, CDR1 is SNHLY and CDR2 is FYNNEI. The CDR3 DNA sequence: TGTGCCAGCAGGGGCCGGGACAGGGGTGAAAAACTGTTTTTT. It codes for CASRGRDRGEKLFF.

The table lists this clonotype with a few counts. The V and J genes are TRBV29-1 and TRBJ1-2; D gene ambiguous. The length of the CDR3 is 13 residues. Per the germline V gene, CDR1 is SQVTM and CDR2 is ANQGSEA. Trimming shortened V by 4 bases and J by 2 bases, and 11 bases separated the two germline ends. The chain's CDR3 is CSVVSGDNYGYTF. The CDR3 DNA reads TGCAGCGTTGTCAGCGGAGACAACTATGGCTACACCTTC.

This clonotype showed up just a few times. The rearrangement links TRBV10-3 to TRBJ2-2; TRBD1 agrees at 8 bases. Germline V lookup: CDR1 ENHRY, CDR2 SYGVKD. This CDR3 comprises 13 residues. The trim removed 1 base at V and 11 bases at J, leaving 3 bases unmatched. CDR3 residues: CAISELDRAELFF. CDR3 coding DNA: TGTGCCATCAGTGAGTTGGACAGGGCCGAGCTGTTTTTT.

This chain uses TRBV6-5 with TRBJ1-3, with no clear D. V lost 7 bases to trimming and J lost 2 bases, with 9 bases between them. The CDR3 loop spans 13 amino acids. Germline values: CDR1 MNHEY, CDR2 SVGAGI. The CDR3 sequence is CASKGSAGNTIYF. DNA of the CDR3: TGTGCCAGCAAGGGATCGGCTGGAAACACCATATATTTT.